A single count supports the clone carrying this T cell receptor (beta chain). This sample is part of a study of glioma-infiltrating T cells after dendritic cell vaccination. The wider study: Patients had newly diagnosed or recurrent glioblastoma and received dendritic cell vaccines.

V was trimmed by 5 bases and J by 6 bases, leaving 14 bases between them. This CDR3 has 13 amino acids. Per germline, CDR1 MNHNS and CDR2 SASEGT. Amplification used 60 V beta primers and 13 J beta primers. Using immunoSEQ multiplex PCR, the repertoire was profiled, and TCRdb retains in-frame clones only, with some absent. Of some 78,000 clones detected, 85% appear once; the ten largest clones hold 8.5%. Noted time point: after dendritic cell vaccination, including at tumor progression/relapse. The genes are TRBV6-1 and TRBJ2-7; D remains unclear. The specimen was blood, collected after dendritic cell vaccination. The TCR originated in a human donor with glioblastoma. Written as DNA, the CDR3 is TGTGCCAGCAGTCTGGTGGTCCTAGGCGAGCAGTACTTC. Encoded protein: CASSLVVLGEQYF.